This is a list of T cell receptor beta chains from one sample in a study of blood T cell repertoires in COVID-19. Produced via immunoSEQ multiplex PCR; TCRdb's table is partial and in-frame only. The sample includes under 300,000 clones, approximately 90% of them seen just once. Source material: peripheral blood. These receptors were obtained from a man younger than 45 who had recovered from COVID-19. Both conserved end residues are part of each CDR3. Fields, in order: D gene, J gene, clone size, V gene, CDR3 protein, CDR3 DNA. A D gene is named only where the DNA matches it firmly. Clone size is not always given. Where it is, it says once, few, many or a class for expanded clones.

d_call: TRBD1
j_call: TRBJ1-1
clone_size: once
v_call: TRBV12-3/TRBV12-4
cdr3_aa: CASSTTGDAEAFF
cdr3_nt: TGTGCCAGCAGTACCACAGGGGATGCTGAAGCTTTCTTT

d_call: NA
j_call: TRBJ2-5
clone_size: NA
v_call: TRBV20-1
cdr3_aa: CSASRDTQETQYF
cdr3_nt: TGCAGTGCTAGTAGGGACACCCAAGAGACCCAGTACTTC

d_call: NA
j_call: TRBJ2-7
clone_size: NA
v_call: TRBV19
cdr3_aa: CASSIRQDSYEQYF
cdr3_nt: TGTGCCAGTAGCATTCGACAGGATTCCTACGAGCAGTACTTC

d_call: TRBD1
j_call: TRBJ2-7
clone_size: NA
v_call: TRBV5-4
cdr3_aa: CASSFRDRGRYEQYF
cdr3_nt: TGTGCCAGCAGCTTCCGGGACAGGGGACGGTACGAGCAGTACTTC

d_call: NA
j_call: TRBJ1-6
clone_size: NA
v_call: TRBV11-3
cdr3_aa: CASSQGSYNSPLHF
cdr3_nt: TGTGCCAGCAGCCAGGGTTCCTATAATTCACCCCTCCACTTT

d_call: TRBD1
j_call: TRBJ1-5
clone_size: once
v_call: TRBV29-1
cdr3_aa: CSARQGGNQPQHF
cdr3_nt: TGCAGCGCTCGACAGGGTGGGAATCAGCCCCAGCATTTT

d_call: NA
j_call: TRBJ2-5
clone_size: NA
v_call: TRBV6-2/TRBV6-3
cdr3_aa: CASSFQPDSGGETQYF
cdr3_nt: TGTGCCAGCAGTTTTCAACCCGACAGCGGAGGGGAGACCCAGTACTTC

d_call: TRBD1
j_call: TRBJ2-5
clone_size: NA
v_call: TRBV7-2
cdr3_aa: CASSLVGGQQETQYF
cdr3_nt: TGTGCCAGCAGCTTAGTTGGGGGACAGCAAGAGACCCAGTACTTC

d_call: TRBD2
j_call: TRBJ2-7
clone_size: NA
v_call: TRBV6-5
cdr3_aa: CASRAYSGTTYEQYF
cdr3_nt: TGTGCCAGCAGGGCTTATAGCGGGACTACCTACGAGCAGTACTTC

d_call: NA
j_call: TRBJ2-1
clone_size: NA
v_call: TRBV7-2
cdr3_aa: CASSFGLAHEQFF
cdr3_nt: TGTGCCAGCAGCTTCGGGCTAGCCCATGAGCAGTTCTTC

d_call: TRBD2
j_call: TRBJ2-5
clone_size: NA
v_call: TRBV3-1/TRBV3-2
cdr3_aa: CASSLRTSGGAETQYF
cdr3_nt: TGTGCCAGCAGCCTCCGGACTAGCGGGGGGGCCGAGACCCAGTACTTC

d_call: NA
j_call: TRBJ1-4
clone_size: NA
v_call: TRBV12-5
cdr3_aa: CASGLVPGEMFF
cdr3_nt: TGTGCTAGTGGTTTGGTACCGGGAGAGATGTTTTTT

d_call: NA
j_call: TRBJ1-2
clone_size: once
v_call: TRBV7-6
cdr3_aa: CASSLDAGASLGYTF
cdr3_nt: TGTGCCAGCAGCTTAGATGCGGGGGCTTCCCTCGGCTACACCTTC

d_call: NA
j_call: TRBJ1-2
clone_size: NA
v_call: TRBV5-6
cdr3_aa: CASSLERRDYGYTF
cdr3_nt: TGTGCCAGCAGCTTAGAGCGGCGGGACTATGGCTACACCTTC

d_call: NA
j_call: TRBJ1-6
clone_size: NA
v_call: TRBV27
cdr3_aa: CASSSLTVSPLHF
cdr3_nt: TGTGCCAGCAGTTCCCTGACAGTTTCACCCCTCCACTTT

d_call: NA
j_call: TRBJ2-1
clone_size: NA
v_call: TRBV6-2/TRBV6-3
cdr3_aa: CASSSPGEYNEQFF
cdr3_nt: TGTGCCAGCAGTTCGCCCGGGGAGTACAATGAGCAGTTCTTC

d_call: NA
j_call: TRBJ1-5
clone_size: NA
v_call: TRBV19
cdr3_aa: CASSWGGTVRSQPQHF
cdr3_nt: TGTGCCAGTAGCTGGGGGGGGACCGTTCGATCTCAGCCCCAGCATTTT

d_call: NA
j_call: TRBJ1-6
clone_size: NA
v_call: TRBV27
cdr3_aa: CASCIRSSYNSPLHF
cdr3_nt: TGTGCCAGCTGCATCCGGAGCTCCTATAATTCACCCCTCCACTTT

d_call: NA
j_call: TRBJ2-7
clone_size: NA
v_call: TRBV12-1
cdr3_aa: CASSFVRSQGAGEVVYEQYF
cdr3_nt: TGTGCCAGCAGCTTCGTCCGATCGCAGGGGGCGGGGGAGGTCGTCTACGAGCAGTACTTC

d_call: TRBD1
j_call: TRBJ2-7
clone_size: once
v_call: TRBV13
cdr3_aa: CASSPGQGGYEQYF
cdr3_nt: TGTGCCAGCAGCCCCGGACAGGGGGGGTACGAGCAGTACTTC

d_call: NA
j_call: TRBJ2-3
clone_size: NA
v_call: TRBV30
cdr3_aa: CAWSPGSISTDTQYF
cdr3_nt: TGTGCCTGGAGTCCGGGGTCGATCAGCACAGATACGCAGTATTTT

d_call: TRBD1
j_call: TRBJ1-3
clone_size: NA
v_call: TRBV6-5
cdr3_aa: CASRGQGSTIYF
cdr3_nt: TGTGCCAGCAGGGGACAGGGAAGCACCATATATTTT

d_call: TRBD2
j_call: TRBJ2-7
clone_size: NA
v_call: TRBV6-5
cdr3_aa: CASSYSASGGAYEQYF
cdr3_nt: TGTGCCAGCAGTTACTCGGCTAGCGGGGGGGCATACGAGCAGTACTTC

d_call: TRBD2
j_call: TRBJ2-5
clone_size: NA
v_call: TRBV2
cdr3_aa: CASSEGRGEETQYF
cdr3_nt: TGTGCCAGCAGTGAAGGGCGGGGGGAGGAGACCCAGTACTTC

d_call: NA
j_call: TRBJ1-1
clone_size: NA
v_call: TRBV6-2/TRBV6-3
cdr3_aa: CASSYLGVRTEAFF
cdr3_nt: TGTGCCAGCAGTTACTTGGGCGTAAGGACTGAAGCTTTCTTT

d_call: NA
j_call: TRBJ2-4
clone_size: NA
v_call: TRBV7-6
cdr3_aa: CASSLGPGGPLAKNIQYF
cdr3_nt: TGTGCCAGCAGCTTGGGGCCCGGGGGGCCTTTAGCCAAAAACATTCAGTACTTC

d_call: TRBD1
j_call: TRBJ2-7
clone_size: NA
v_call: TRBV4-1
cdr3_aa: CASSQGPTGTYEQYF
cdr3_nt: TGCGCCAGCAGCCAAGGCCCGACAGGGACCTACGAGCAGTACTTC

d_call: TRBD1
j_call: TRBJ2-1
clone_size: NA
v_call: TRBV2
cdr3_aa: CASKGQDVAYNEQFF
cdr3_nt: TGTGCCAGTAAAGGACAGGACGTCGCCTACAATGAGCAGTTCTTC

d_call: TRBD1
j_call: TRBJ2-1
clone_size: NA
v_call: TRBV5-1
cdr3_aa: CASSLLTGNDEQFF
cdr3_nt: TGCGCCAGCAGCCTACTGACAGGGAACGATGAGCAGTTCTTC

d_call: NA
j_call: TRBJ1-1
clone_size: NA
v_call: TRBV6-2/TRBV6-3
cdr3_aa: CASSLTGSGTEAFF
cdr3_nt: TGTGCCAGCAGTTTAACAGGGAGTGGGACTGAAGCTTTCTTT

d_call: TRBD1
j_call: TRBJ1-1
clone_size: NA
v_call: TRBV13
cdr3_aa: CASSLPTGVWGTEAFF
cdr3_nt: TGTGCCAGCAGCTTACCAACAGGGGTTTGGGGCACTGAAGCTTTCTTT

d_call: TRBD1
j_call: TRBJ1-2
clone_size: NA
v_call: TRBV7-9
cdr3_aa: CASSPGPGQGAGGYTF
cdr3_nt: TGTGCCAGCAGCCCAGGCCCGGGACAGGGGGCCGGGGGCTACACCTTC

d_call: NA
j_call: TRBJ1-3
clone_size: NA
v_call: TRBV6-5
cdr3_aa: CASIRDSYSGNTIYF
cdr3_nt: TGTGCCAGCATTAGGGACTCGTACTCTGGAAACACCATATATTTT

d_call: NA
j_call: TRBJ1-4
clone_size: NA
v_call: TRBV19
cdr3_aa: CASSILGTTGGEKLFF
cdr3_nt: TGTGCCAGTAGTATACTAGGGACAACCGGCGGGGAAAAACTGTTTTTT

d_call: NA
j_call: TRBJ1-2
clone_size: NA
v_call: TRBV29-1
cdr3_aa: CSVPPRGVNYGYTF
cdr3_nt: TGCAGCGTTCCGCCCCGCGGGGTAAACTATGGCTACACCTTC

d_call: NA
j_call: TRBJ1-4
clone_size: NA
v_call: TRBV29-1
cdr3_aa: CSVIKVVFPTSAARGEKLFF
cdr3_nt: TGCAGCGTTATAAAGGTTGTGTTCCCCACAAGTGCGGCTCGAGGTGAAAAACTGTTTTTT

d_call: NA
j_call: TRBJ1-2
clone_size: once
v_call: TRBV5-6
cdr3_aa: CASSLRGQTTF
cdr3_nt: TGTGCCAGCAGCTTGCGAGGCCAAACCACCTTC

d_call: NA
j_call: TRBJ2-3
clone_size: NA
v_call: TRBV7-9
cdr3_aa: CASSSAGIDTQYF
cdr3_nt: TGTGCCAGCAGCTCCGCAGGGATAGATACGCAGTATTTT

d_call: NA
j_call: TRBJ1-5
clone_size: NA
v_call: TRBV19
cdr3_aa: CASRAGPRPQHF
cdr3_nt: TGTGCCAGTAGAGCTGGGCCTCGGCCCCAGCATTTT

d_call: TRBD1
j_call: TRBJ2-3
clone_size: NA
v_call: TRBV6-2/TRBV6-3
cdr3_aa: CASSWGTGRLDTQYF
cdr3_nt: TGTGCCAGCAGTTGGGGGACAGGGCGCTTAGATACGCAGTATTTT

d_call: NA
j_call: TRBJ1-2
clone_size: NA
v_call: TRBV19
cdr3_aa: CASSNNQQGYYGYTF
cdr3_nt: TGTGCCAGTAGTAACAATCAACAGGGATATTATGGCTACACCTTC

d_call: NA
j_call: TRBJ2-7
clone_size: NA
v_call: TRBV9
cdr3_aa: CASSVGGRSSYEQYF
cdr3_nt: TGTGCCAGCAGCGTAGGGGGCCGCAGCTCCTACGAGCAGTACTTC

d_call: TRBD2
j_call: TRBJ2-3
clone_size: NA
v_call: TRBV9
cdr3_aa: CASWGGTDTQYF
cdr3_nt: TGTGCCAGCTGGGGAGGGACAGATACGCAGTATTTT

d_call: TRBD1
j_call: TRBJ2-6
clone_size: NA
v_call: TRBV10-1
cdr3_aa: CASSGTGGNGANVLTF
cdr3_nt: TGCGCCAGCAGCGGGACAGGGGGCAATGGGGCCAACGTCCTGACTTTC

d_call: NA
j_call: TRBJ1-6
clone_size: NA
v_call: TRBV7-2
cdr3_aa: CASSLAGDKPLHF
cdr3_nt: TGTGCCAGCAGCTTAGCGGGCGACAAACCCCTCCACTTT

d_call: TRBD1
j_call: TRBJ1-5
clone_size: NA
v_call: TRBV2
cdr3_aa: CASDRELNQPQHF
cdr3_nt: TGTGCCAGCGACAGGGAACTCAATCAGCCCCAGCATTTT

d_call: TRBD1
j_call: TRBJ2-7
clone_size: NA
v_call: TRBV7-6
cdr3_aa: CASSLTPTSVQGRNEQYF
cdr3_nt: TGTGCCAGCAGCCTAACCCCCACCTCGGTACAGGGGAGAAACGAGCAGTACTTC

d_call: TRBD1
j_call: TRBJ1-2
clone_size: NA
v_call: TRBV9
cdr3_aa: CASSVGQGANYGYTF
cdr3_nt: TGTGCCAGCAGCGTAGGACAGGGGGCTAACTATGGCTACACCTTC

d_call: NA
j_call: TRBJ2-7
clone_size: NA
v_call: TRBV4-2
cdr3_aa: CASSRWDFTF
cdr3_nt: TGTGCCAGCAGCCGGTGGGACTTCACCTTC

d_call: TRBD2
j_call: TRBJ2-3
clone_size: NA
v_call: TRBV2
cdr3_aa: CASKVVLALPDTQYF
cdr3_nt: TGTGCCAGCAAGGTGGTACTAGCGTTGCCAGATACGCAGTATTTT

d_call: NA
j_call: TRBJ1-2
clone_size: NA
v_call: TRBV5-4
cdr3_aa: CASSFPGFGGYTF
cdr3_nt: TGTGCCAGCAGCTTCCCGGGTTTCGGGGGCTACACCTTC

d_call: NA
j_call: TRBJ1-3
clone_size: once
v_call: TRBV2
cdr3_aa: CASSAQGSGNTIYF
cdr3_nt: TGTGCCAGCAGTGCTCAGGGATCTGGAAACACCATATATTTT

d_call: NA
j_call: TRBJ1-2
clone_size: NA
v_call: TRBV7-8
cdr3_aa: CASSLGSGMDGYTF
cdr3_nt: TGTGCCAGCAGCTTAGGTTCAGGGATGGATGGCTACACCTTC

d_call: TRBD1
j_call: TRBJ1-1
clone_size: NA
v_call: TRBV6-2/TRBV6-3
cdr3_aa: CASSTHFRQGAEAFF
cdr3_nt: TGTGCCAGCAGTACTCACTTTCGACAGGGCGCTGAAGCTTTCTTT

d_call: NA
j_call: TRBJ1-5
clone_size: once
v_call: TRBV6-1
cdr3_aa: CASSDESAGNQPQHF
cdr3_nt: TGTGCCAGCAGTGACGAGTCCGCAGGGAATCAGCCCCAGCATTTT